Presented here are 32 T cell receptor beta chains from one specimen sequenced in a study of T cell clonality in common variable immunodeficiency. Assay used: immunoSEQ multiplex PCR; TCRdb lists only in-frame clones, some missing. Captured here are roughly 38,000 clones, none seen once; the top ten comprise 2.5% to 3%. Source material: peripheral blood mononuclear cells. Receptors originate from a person between 18 and 75 years old in good health.

At least ten counts were recorded for this clone. The read terminates 3 residues before the CDR3 end, so the remaining end is supplied by the germline J gene. The chain links TRBV18 to TRBJ2-1; tentatively, D is TRBD2 (6 bases). The V gene lost 0 bases and the J gene lost 4 bases, with 10 bases spanning the gap. In germline, CDR1 is KGHSH, CDR2 LQKENI. This CDR3 region has 15 residues. The CDR3 sequence is CASSPPSGTYNEQFF. The CDR3 bases that were read are TGTGCCAGCTCACCACCCTCCGGGACTTACAATGAG.

In this sample, this clone turned up many times. The read finishes 3 residues shy of the CDR3 end, and the germline J gene is used to complete it. The gene calls are TRBV30 and TRBJ2-3; TRBD1 agrees at 7 bases. The germline V gene encodes CDR1 GTSNPN and CDR2 SVGIG (reference sequence). CDR3 length: 13 residues. Here the CDR3 reads CAWSGDRNQPQYF. The sequenced CDR3 bases are TGTGCCTGGAGCGGGGACAGAAATCAGCCG.

This clone has ten or more counts. The read comes to an end 3 residues before the CDR3 does, leaving the germline J gene to fill in the end. The chain links TRBV7-6 to TRBJ2-5; D gene unclear. In germline, CDR1 is SGHVS, CDR2 FNYEAQ. Trimming took 5 bases from V and 4 from J, leaving 17 bases between them. The CDR3 has 15 amino acids. The CDR3 bases that were read are TGTGCCAGCAGCCGAGCCGCCGGGTTCTCAGAGACC. Its protein is CASSRAAGFSET. From start to end, the CDR3 is CASSRAAGFSETQYF. Using reference TRBV7-6 and TRBJ2-5 for the parts outside the CDR3, the full variable domain is GAGVSQSPRYKVTKRGQDVALRCDPISGHVSLYWYRQALGQGPEFLTYFNYEAQQDKSGLPNDRFSAERPEGSISTLTIQRTEQRDSAMYRCASSRAAGFSETQYFGPGTRLLVL.

Remarks on this clone: The read stops 3 residues short of the end of the CDR3; the missing end is completed from the germline J gene. The V gene is TRBV5-1, the J gene TRBJ2-7, with 9 bases lining up with TRBD2. Trimming cost V 0 bases and J 4 bases; bases outside gene matches: 5. Germline V lookup: CDR1 SGHRS, CDR2 YFSETQ. The CDR3 sequence is 15 residues long. CDR3 region: CASSLDPAGGYEQYF. Partial CDR3 DNA: TGCGCCAGCAGCTTGGATCCAGCGGGAGGTTACGAG.

Relative to its sample, this clone is medium-sized. The missing CDR3 end, 3 residues past where the read stops, is filled in from the germline J gene. V gene TRBV6-2 or TRBV6-3 combines with J gene TRBJ2-7; TRBD2 is a possible D gene (7 bases). The germline V gene has CDR1 MNHEY and CDR2 SVGEGT. V was trimmed by 10 bases and J by 6 bases, leaving 19 bases between them. CDR3 length: 13 residues. The CDR3 DNA, read in part, is TGTGCCACCAGCTGGGGGGGCCTAACCGAG. It codes for CATSWGGLTE. The whole CDR3 is CATSWGGLTEQYF.

This clone has ten or more counts. Read coverage stops 3 residues before the CDR3 terminus; the germline J gene supplies the remainder. The chain uses TRBV5-1 and TRBJ1-2, with 8 bases matching TRBD1. The CDR3 consists of 14 residues. In germline, CDR1 is SGHRS, CDR2 YFSETQ. V was pared by 3 bases and J by 3 bases, with 4 bases of the junction left unmatched. The CDR3 bases that were read are TGCGCCAGCAGCTGGACAGGGTTCGACTATGGC. Its translation is CASSWTGFDYG. The entire CDR3 reads CASSWTGFDYGYTF.

There are many counts of this clone. Read coverage stops 3 residues before the CDR3 terminus; the germline J gene supplies the remainder. This CDR3 is also generated by other DNA sequences in the sample. The rearrangement uses TRBV19 and TRBJ1-1; tentatively, D is TRBD1 (6 bases). The V gene lost 8 bases and the J gene lost 1 base, with 14 bases spanning the gap. CDR3 length: 14 amino acids. From germline, CDR1 is LNHDA and CDR2 SQIVND (reference sequence). CDR3 sequence: CASRAGAGNTEAFF. The covered CDR3 bases are TGTGCCAGTCGGGCGGGGGCTGGGAACACTGAA.

Points on this clone: The sequence runs out 3 residues before the end of the CDR3; the remainder is reconstructed from the germline J gene. The chain joins TRBV7-9 to TRBJ1-1; TRBD1 might be the D (6 bases). The CDR3 has 12 amino acids. Per germline, CDR1 SEHNR and CDR2 FQNEAQ (reference sequence). The sequenced CDR3 bases are TGTGCCAGCAGCTTAGAGGGGGATGAG. Its protein is CASSLEGDE. The whole CDR3 region reads CASSLEGDEAFF.

About this clone itself: The read ends 3 residues before the CDR3 terminus; that terminus is restored from the germline J gene. This chain connects TRBV2 to TRBJ2-5, with 7 positions matching TRBD2. Germline V CDR1 and CDR2: SNHLY, FYNNEI. CDR3 size: 14 residues. V shed 10 bases, J shed 4 bases, and the junction held 12 bases outside the gene matches. CDR3 protein: CATKRGRTRETQYF. CDR3 DNA (partial): TGTGCCACTAAGCGGGGACGGACCCGAGAGACC.

There are many counts of this clone. The read ends 3 residues shy of where the CDR3 ends; the end is completed using the germline J gene. The chain recombines TRBV18 with TRBJ1-6; TRBD1 is a possible D gene (5 bases). The germline V gene encodes CDR1 KGHSH and CDR2 LQKENI. The CDR3 has 15 residues. This CDR3 is CASSHPSMGLEALHF. CDR3 bases read: TGTGCCAGCTCACACCCTAGTATGGGGCTTGAGGCC.

This clone was counted ten times or more. A read error may account for a junction end that differs from germline. From the germline J gene comes the end of the CDR3, since the read stops 3 residues before it. The chain joins TRBV4-1 to TRBJ2-1; 7 nucleotides agree with TRBD2. Germline CDR1 MGHRA, CDR2 YSYEKL. This CDR3 is built from 13 residues. The covered CDR3 bases are TGCGCTAGCAGTCGGGGGGAAGAGTATGAG. It codes for CASSRGEEYE. The CDR3 reads in full as CASSRGEEYEQFF.

This clone was seen many times. The read is 3 residues too short to cover the CDR3 end, so that end is filled in from the germline J gene. This rearrangement joins TRBV18 to TRBJ2-6; 10 nucleotides line up with TRBD1. CDR1 KGHSH and CDR2 LQKENI come from the germline V gene. Losses at the gene ends were 2 bases for V and 3 bases for J; bases not matched to a gene: 10. This CDR3 comprises 19 residues. This chain's CDR3 is CASSPKMTGGAGGANVLTF. CDR3 DNA (partial): TGTGCCAGCTCACCAAAGATGACAGGGGGCGCGGGTGGGGCCAACGTC.

This clone showed up many times. The DNA ends 3 residues before the CDR3 does, and the rest of the CDR3 is filled in from the germline J gene. The chain carries TRBV28 and TRBJ1-2; 8 nucleotides align to TRBD1. The length of the CDR3 is 13 residues. The germline gives CDR1 MDHEN, CDR2 SYDVKM. CDR3 protein: CASSLRTGYGYTF. Incomplete CDR3 DNA: TGTGCCAGCAGTTTAAGGACAGGGTACGGC.

This clone was detected a few times. The CDR3 end falls 3 residues outside the read, so it is completed with the germline J gene. This sequence joins TRBV7-9 and TRBJ2-2; TRBD1 aligns across 8 bases. This CDR3 has 12 residues. Germline V CDR1 and CDR2: SEHNR, FQNEAQ (reference sequence). The CDR3 bases that were read are TGTTCCGGACAGGGATTGCGGGAAAAG. As protein: CSGQGLREK. The full-length CDR3 reads as CSGQGLREKLFF.

This clone was recorded at least ten times. The CDR3 end is not reached by the read, which stops 3 residues before it; the germline J gene fills it in. The V and J genes are TRBV20-1 and TRBJ2-7, with D perhaps matching TRBD2 (6 bases). V shed 6 bases and J shed 3 bases, with 18 bases lying between them. This CDR3 is 14 amino acids long. Germline lookup yields CDR1 DFQATT and CDR2 SNEGSKA (reference sequence). The sequenced CDR3 bases are TGCAGTGCCCCCCCTGCGGGACTCAACTACGAG. Translating gives CSAPPAGLNYE. The full CDR3 is CSAPPAGLNYEQYF.

This clone was seen ten or more times. The CDR3 end falls 3 residues outside the read, so it is completed with the germline J gene. The chain carries TRBV5-6 and TRBJ1-3; 9 bases agree with TRBD1. This CDR3 is built from 15 residues. Trimming at V came to 2 bases and at J to 2 bases, leaving 2 bases not matched to a gene. Germline V CDR1 and CDR2: SGHDT, YYEEEE. Incomplete CDR3 DNA: TGTGCCAGCAGCTTCGGGACAGGGCCTGGAAACACC. Translation: CASSFGTGPGNT. The full CDR3 protein reads CASSFGTGPGNTIYF.

This clone was seen at least ten times. Here the CDR3 reads CASSDDRISEKLFF. Incomplete CDR3 DNA: TGTGCCAGCAGCGATGACAGAATTAGTGAAAAG. The chain combines TRBV7-8 with TRBJ2-2; D is possibly TRBD1 (5 bases). The read terminates 3 residues before the CDR3 end, so the remaining end is supplied by the germline J gene. The CDR3 consists of 14 residues. Germline V gene lookup returns CDR1 SGHVS and CDR2 FQNEAQ.

This clone was picked up many times. The read terminates 3 residues ahead of where the CDR3 ends, so the germline J gene completes it. The chain combines TRBV7-9 with TRBJ1-2, with D unclear. Trimming stripped 2 bases from V and 3 bases from J, with 7 bases between. The CDR3 is made up of 13 amino acids. Germline CDR1 reads SEHNR; CDR2 reads FQNEAQ (reference sequence). CDR3 sequence reads: CASSLKGYYGYTF. The sequenced part of the CDR3 DNA is TGTGCCAGCAGCTTAAAAGGGTACTATGGC.

This clone was picked up many times. The read falls 3 residues short of the CDR3 end, and the missing part is taken from the germline J gene. This chain joins TRBV28 and TRBJ2-7; 8 nucleotides match TRBD2. Germline lookup yields CDR1 MDHEN and CDR2 SYDVKM. V dropped 3 bases and J dropped 0; count of bases not matched to a gene: 13. This CDR3 is 18 amino acids long. The CDR3 here is CASSFGGRTPFSSYEQYF. The covered CDR3 bases are TGTGCCAGCAGTTTCGGCGGGAGGACCCCCTTTAGCTCCTACGAG.

This clone has ten or more counts. The read comes to an end 3 residues before the CDR3 does, leaving the germline J gene to fill in the end. The identical CDR3 is also encoded by other nucleotide sequences in the sample. V usage is TRBV7-2 and J usage is TRBJ1-3; possibly TRBD1 for D (5 bases). V lost 5 bases and J 1 base, leaving 12 bases between the germline ends. The CDR3 is 15 residues long. Germline V gives CDR1 SGHTA, CDR2 FQGNSA. This CDR3 is CASSRGGGSGNTIYF. The sequenced part of the CDR3 DNA is TGTGCCAGCAGCCGCGGGGGGGGTTCTGGAAACACC.

This clone was counted at least ten times. The CDR3 end lies 3 residues beyond the end of the read and is filled in from the germline J gene. The chain joins TRBV19 to TRBJ2-1; 11 bases line up with TRBD1. V lost 5 bases, J lost 7 bases, and 7 bases stayed unmatched. The CDR3 is 15 amino acids. Germline V CDR1 and CDR2: LNHDA, SQIVND (reference sequence). The CDR3 loop is CASSSGQGVSNEQFF. The DNA read from the CDR3 is TGTGCCAGTAGTTCGGGACAGGGGGTATCAAATGAG.

This clone was recorded many times. The CDR3 DNA, read in part, is TGTGCCAGCAGCTTAAGTCTGGCGGGAACTTACAATGAG. Translated: CASSLSLAGTYNE. The CDR3 in full is CASSLSLAGTYNEQFF. The genes are TRBV7-3 and TRBJ2-1, with a tentative D call TRBD2 (6 bases). The CDR3 goes on 3 residues after the read ends, and that part is filled in from the germline J gene. Germline CDR1 reads SGHTA; CDR2 reads FQGTGA. V was trimmed by 1 base and J by 4 bases, leaving 14 bases between them. This CDR3 is built from 16 residues.

This clone was seen a few times. The CDR3 is cut off 3 residues early in the read; its end comes from the germline J gene. The chain couples TRBV5-1 to TRBJ2-3; TRBD2 aligns across 13 bases. CDR3 length: 16 amino acids. CDR1 SGHRS and CDR2 YFSETQ come from the germline V gene. Partial CDR3 DNA: TGCGCCAGCAGCTTAGGGACTAGCGGGATTCAAGAGACG. As protein: CASSLGTSGIQET. The entire CDR3 reads CASSLGTSGIQETQYF.

Ten or more counts support this clone. The sequenced fragment ends 3 residues before the CDR3 boundary, so the rest is inferred from the germline J gene. The chain joins TRBV7-3 to TRBJ2-7; possibly TRBD1 for D (6 bases). The germline V gene has CDR1 SGHTA and CDR2 FQGTGA. The CDR3 contains 16 residues. V was shortened by 5 bases and J by 2 bases, with 19 bases between the two germline ends. CDR3 protein: CASSPRGGTGPYEQYF. Partial CDR3 DNA: TGTGCCAGCAGCCCCAGGGGCGGAACGGGCCCCTACGAG.

In this sample, this clone turned up many times. The sequence runs out 3 residues before the end of the CDR3; the remainder is reconstructed from the germline J gene. This chain links TRBV5-1 with TRBJ2-7; TRBD2 matches at 8 bases. Germline V gene lookup returns CDR1 SGHRS and CDR2 YFSETQ. The V gene end was trimmed by 7 bases and the J gene end by 5 bases; junction bases not matched to a gene: 8. The CDR3 totals 13 residues. CDR3 DNA (partial): TGCGCCAGCGGCGTCGGGGGGGCCGACGAG. Translating it yields CASGVGGADE. The full CDR3 sequence reads CASGVGGADEQYF.

In its sample, this clone is medium-sized (0.01 to 0.1%). The DNA read from the CDR3 is TGTGCCAGCAGCCGACTAGCGGGAGACACCGGGGAG. Translating gives CASSRLAGDTGE. Given in full, the CDR3 is CASSRLAGDTGELFF. The chain is built from TRBV4-2 and TRBJ2-2; 12 bases line up with TRBD2. The read is 3 residues too short to cover the CDR3 end, so that end is filled in from the germline J gene. V trimming: 4 bases; J trimming: 3 bases; junction bases outside the gene matches: 0. The CDR3 has 15 amino acids. Germline V gene sequence: CDR1 LGHNA, CDR2 YNFKEQ.

Relative to its sample, this clone is medium-sized. The missing CDR3 end, 3 residues past where the read stops, is filled in from the germline J gene. V gene TRBV5-6 combines with J gene TRBJ2-6; D unclear. The CDR3 totals 11 residues. Germline values: CDR1 SGHDT, CDR2 YYEEEE. V was clipped by 2 bases and J by 8 bases, with 2 bases between them. CDR3: CASSFSNVLTF. The CDR3 bases that were read are TGTGCCAGCAGCTTCTCCAACGTC.

The sample holds a few counts of this clone. The CDR3 end lies 3 residues beyond the end of the read and is filled in from the germline J gene. The chain uses TRBV10-2 and TRBJ2-1; weak D call: TRBD2 (7 bases). This CDR3 has 14 residues. Germline values: CDR1 WSHSY, CDR2 SAAADI. V was pared by 10 bases and J by 4 bases, with 17 bases between. The covered CDR3 bases are TGCGCCACCACAAAGGGGGGGACGTACAATGAG. Encoded protein: CATTKGGTYNE. The CDR3 as a whole reads CATTKGGTYNEQFF.

Many counts were recorded for this clone. The read stops 3 residues short of the end of the CDR3; the missing end is completed from the germline J gene. This chain connects TRBV2 to TRBJ1-3; no firm D call. Trimming took off 0 bases at V and 2 bases at J, with 11 bases between the two ends. The CDR3 is 16 residues long. Germline assignment: CDR1 SNHLY and CDR2 FYNNEI. The DNA read from the CDR3 is TGTGCCAGCAGTGAAGCGATAGCCGGGGCTGGAAACACC. Protein product: CASSEAIAGAGNT. In full, the CDR3 reads CASSEAIAGAGNTIYF.

As to this clone: The CDR3 is cut off 3 residues early in the read; its end comes from the germline J gene. The genes are TRBV2 and TRBJ2-7, with D possibly matching TRBD2 (7 bases). V lost 9 bases and J 4 bases, leaving 22 bases between the germline ends. The CDR3 consists of 15 residues. Germline loops: CDR1 SNHLY, CDR2 FYNNEI. The CDR3 spells CASSNTGTIGYEQYF. The CDR3 DNA, read in part, is TGTGCCAGTTCTAATACAGGGACTATAGGATACGAG.

This clone showed up many times. The observed sequence ends 3 residues before the CDR3 terminus, with the missing tail filled in from the germline J gene. J is TRBJ2-4 and V is TRBV20-1, with D tentatively TRBD2 (6 bases). This CDR3 has 16 amino acids. The ends were cut back, 3 bases at V and 0 bases at J, with 15 bases in the middle. Looked up from germline, CDR1 is DFQATT and CDR2 is SNEGSKA (reference sequence). The CDR3 DNA, read in part, is TGCAGTGCTAGGACTAATCCGGGACTAGCCAAAAACATT. It translates to CSARTNPGLAKNI. The complete CDR3 sequence is CSARTNPGLAKNIQYF.

This clone was found many times. The read terminates 3 residues before the CDR3 end, so the remaining end is supplied by the germline J gene. The chain combines TRBV12-3 or TRBV12-4 with TRBJ1-2, with TRBD1 as a possible D gene (6 bases). Trimming left V 2 bases short and J 7 bases short, with 20 bases between. The CDR3 has 16 residues. CDR3 DNA, as far as it was read: TGTGCCAGCAGTTTACGAGAGGAGGGGCAGGGGAGTGGC. It is translated as CASSLREEGQGSG. The full-length CDR3 reads as CASSLREEGQGSGYTF.